The T cell receptor beta chain under discussion was sequenced for a study of T cells in Graves' hyperthyroidism and ophthalmopathy. Overall study: The blood sample was taken at first diagnosis, before treatment began.

CDR1 and CDR2 (germline): SGHAT, FQDESV (reference sequence). The CDR3 has 14 residues. Trimming removed 1 base at V and 4 bases at J, with 10 bases between. The blood specimen was taken at initial hyperthyroidism diagnosis, before any ophthalmopathy symptoms. The TCR beta CDR3 regions underwent amplification using RNA transcripts as the source. When the TCR CDR3 underwent first-round RT-PCR, the HTBI primer set was used. MiXCR, applied by TCRdb to the multiplex PCR reads, yields one record per CDR3 protein. The sample carries under 750,000 distinct CDR3 sequences, around 20% recorded once. Sequenced material: blood. This receptor was obtained from a woman aged 50 to 60 with Graves' hyperthyroidism that later progressed to Graves' ophthalmopathy. J is TRBJ1-1 and V is TRBV11-1; D possibly corresponds to TRBD1 (6 bases). CDR3 in amino acids: CASSLGGPRTEAFF. The CDR3 nucleotides read TGTGCCAGCAGCTTAGGGGGGCCACGCACTGAAGCTTTCTTT.